These T cell receptor beta chains were read from a single sample in a study of T cell repertoires in cytomegalovirus infection. From the reads, TCRdb called clonotypes with MiXCR, one entry per CDR3 protein. This table has 210,000 or so distinct CDR3 sequences, under 8.5% appearing once. Material: PBMCs. Receptors originate from a human donor in good health (CMV status not recorded). Some clones in this sample may be carry-over from other donors' samples. The CDR3 runs from the conserved cysteine through the conserved F or W. A D gene is named only where the DNA matches it firmly. The size entry is marked missing in some rows and otherwise reads once, few, many or a size class.

13 | - | TRBJ1-2 | TRBV29-1 | many | CSATPGAGASYTF | TGCAGCGCTACACCGGGAGCGGGGGCTTCGTACACCTTC
16 | - | TRBJ2-7 | TRBV15 | few | CATSRDAPTGAYEQYF | TGTGCCACCAGCAGAGACGCCCCGACAGGAGCCTACGAGCAGTACTTC
12 | - | TRBJ1-2 | TRBV2 | - | CASSDLLYGYTF | TGTGCCAGCAGTGACCTGCTCTATGGCTACACCTTC
13 | - | TRBJ2-7 | TRBV28 | many | CASSRQGLDEQYF | TGTGCCAGCAGTCGACAGGGACTGGACGAGCAGTACTTC
12 | - | TRBJ1-5 | TRBV30 | many | CAWSAVNQPQHF | TGTGCCTGGAGCGCCGTCAATCAGCCCCAGCATTTT
16 | - | TRBJ2-1 | TRBV7-6 | many | CASSPGTLRSYNEQFF | TGTGCCAGCAGCCCGGGGACCTTAAGGTCCTACAATGAGCAGTTCTTC
15 | - | TRBJ2-5 | TRBV10-3 | many | CAISPTQPGAETQYF | TGTGCCATCAGCCCCACCCAACCCGGGGCGGAGACCCAGTACTTC
13 | - | TRBJ2-3 | TRBV18 | few | CASRLHATDTQYF | TGTGCCAGCCGCCTCCACGCGACAGATACGCAGTATTTT
14 | - | TRBJ1-1 | TRBV6-2/TRBV6-3 | many | CASRRESMNTEAFF | TGTGCCAGCAGGAGGGAGTCAATGAACACTGAAGCTTTCTTT
13 | - | TRBJ2-3 | TRBV20-1 | many | CSASPLDPDTQYF | TGCAGTGCTAGTCCCCTCGACCCAGATACGCAGTATTTT
15 | TRBD2 | TRBJ2-5 | TRBV6-2/TRBV6-3 | many | CASSTPGGYQETQYF | TGTGCCAGCAGTACTCCCGGGGGGTACCAAGAGACCCAGTACTTC
17 | - | TRBJ2-3 | TRBV29-1 | few | CSVEDPDPPSREDTQYF | TGCAGCGTTGAAGATCCGGATCCCCCCTCGAGGGAGGATACGCAGTATTTT
15 | - | TRBJ1-5 | TRBV6-5 | many | CASSYSLTVSQPQHF | TGTGCCAGCAGTTACTCGTTGACAGTTAGTCAGCCCCAGCATTTT
16 | - | TRBJ2-1 | TRBV7-6 | many | CASSFRGVIRNNEQFF | TGTGCCAGCAGCTTTCGGGGTGTGATTCGTAACAATGAGCAGTTCTTC
16 | - | TRBJ2-7 | TRBV5-6 | - | CASSQSPGTVTYEQYF | TGTGCCAGCAGCCAATCCCCCGGGACGGTTACCTACGAGCAGTACTTC
14 | - | TRBJ1-5 | TRBV7-9 | many | CASSLIGLNQPQHF | TGTGCCAGCAGCTTAATAGGGCTCAATCAGCCCCAGCATTTT